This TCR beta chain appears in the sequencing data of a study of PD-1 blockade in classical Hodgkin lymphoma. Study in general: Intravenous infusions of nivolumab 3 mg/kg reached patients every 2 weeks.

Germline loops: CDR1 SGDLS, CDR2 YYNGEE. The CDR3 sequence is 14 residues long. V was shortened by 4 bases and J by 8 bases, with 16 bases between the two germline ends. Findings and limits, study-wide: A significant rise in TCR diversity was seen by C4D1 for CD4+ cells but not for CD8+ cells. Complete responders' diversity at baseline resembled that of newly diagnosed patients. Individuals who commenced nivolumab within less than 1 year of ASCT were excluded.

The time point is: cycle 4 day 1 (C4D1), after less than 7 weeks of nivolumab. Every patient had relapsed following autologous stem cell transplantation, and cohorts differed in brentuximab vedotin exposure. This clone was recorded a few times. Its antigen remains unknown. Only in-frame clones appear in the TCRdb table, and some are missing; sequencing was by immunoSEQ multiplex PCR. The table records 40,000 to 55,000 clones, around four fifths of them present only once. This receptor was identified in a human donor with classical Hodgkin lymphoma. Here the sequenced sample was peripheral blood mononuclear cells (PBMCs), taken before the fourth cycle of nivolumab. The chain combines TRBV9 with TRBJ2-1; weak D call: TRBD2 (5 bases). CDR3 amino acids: CASSPRVAKDEQFF. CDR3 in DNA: TGTGCCAGCAGCCCCCGGGTAGCGAAGGATGAGCAGTTCTTC.